The sequence of this TCR beta chain was determined in a study of cytomegalovirus exposure and HLA in healthy donors. The wider study: The approximately 120 validation repertoires used the same platform as the 650 to 800 first-cohort repertoires, a later analysis reported.

A note on this clone: Its cognate antigen is unknown.

Study-level results: In vitro, a few CMV-associated chains proved specific for CMV antigens. Cytomegalovirus association was listed for roughly 160 TCR beta chains.

Measured with immunoSEQ multiplex PCR; TCRdb has only the in-frame clones, and not every one. The sample gives about 360,000 clones, 86% of which show up once; 0.8% to 0.85% is in the top ten. The TCR sequence derives from a woman aged 18-29 years in good health and CMV-seronegative. Sequencing was carried out using PBMCs.

In nucleotides, the CDR3 is TGTGCCAGCAGCCAAGACGGCGGAAAGCCCCAGCATTTT. It codes for CASSQDGGKPQHF. J is TRBJ1-5 and V is TRBV14; D is unresolved. The CDR3 has 13 amino acids. Germline CDR1 is SGHDN and CDR2 is FVKESK. Trimming shortened V by 0 bases and J by 8 bases, and 8 bases separated the two germline ends.